This T cell receptor (beta chain) was identified in a study of blood T cell repertoires in COVID-19. Looking at the study overall: Both acute and convalescent COVID-19 samples were obtained from the United States, Italy and Spain.

Authors' processing steps: How many nucleated cells were present was estimated from reference gene primer amplification. Data came from immunoSEQ multiplex PCR; TCRdb stores just in-frame clones and leaves some out. V, J and clone size are taken as reported in that table, and D and trimming were inferred from the DNA itself. The sample lists around 200,000 clones; around nine tenths were seen once. Germline lookup yields CDR1 SNHLY and CDR2 FYNNEI. The ends were cut back, 9 bases at V and 5 bases at J, with 16 bases in the middle. The CDR3 length is 13 residues. The receptor was derived from a woman between 18 and 29 years old who had recovered from COVID-19. The chain uses TRBV2 and TRBJ1-2; possibly TRBD1 for D (6 bases). The sample comprised peripheral blood. The CDR3 sequence is CASKTGGGYGYTF. The CDR3 region has the DNA TGTGCCAGTAAGACGGGGGGCGGATATGGCTACACCTTC.